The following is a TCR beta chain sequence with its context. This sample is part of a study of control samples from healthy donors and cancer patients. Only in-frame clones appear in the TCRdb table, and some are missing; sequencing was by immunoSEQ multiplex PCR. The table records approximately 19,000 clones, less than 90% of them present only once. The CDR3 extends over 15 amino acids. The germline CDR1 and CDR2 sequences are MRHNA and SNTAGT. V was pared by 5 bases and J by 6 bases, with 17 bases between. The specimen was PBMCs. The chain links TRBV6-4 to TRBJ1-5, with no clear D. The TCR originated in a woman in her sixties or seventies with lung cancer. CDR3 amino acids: CASSPTLGSGQPQHF. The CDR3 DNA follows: TGTGCCAGCAGTCCGACATTGGGGAGTGGTCAGCCCCAGCATTTT.